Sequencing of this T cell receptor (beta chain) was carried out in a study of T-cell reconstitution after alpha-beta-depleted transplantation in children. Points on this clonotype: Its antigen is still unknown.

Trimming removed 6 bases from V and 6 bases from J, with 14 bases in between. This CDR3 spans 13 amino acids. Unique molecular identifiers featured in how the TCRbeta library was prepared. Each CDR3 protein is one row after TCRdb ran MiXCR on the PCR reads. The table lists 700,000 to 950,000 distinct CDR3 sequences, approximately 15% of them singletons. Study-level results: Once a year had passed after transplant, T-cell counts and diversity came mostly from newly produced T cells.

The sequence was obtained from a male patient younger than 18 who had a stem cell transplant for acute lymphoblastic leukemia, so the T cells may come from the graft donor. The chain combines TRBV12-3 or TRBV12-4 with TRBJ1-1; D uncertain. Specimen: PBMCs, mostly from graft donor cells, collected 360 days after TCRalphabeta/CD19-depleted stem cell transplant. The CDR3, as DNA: TGTGCCAGCAGCCATAAAGAGATCGCTGAAGCTTTCTTT. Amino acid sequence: CASSHKEIAEAFF.